Shown below are 26 T cell receptor beta chains from a single sample sequenced in a study of blood T cell repertoires in COVID-19. TCRdb keeps only in-frame clones here, not all; method: immunoSEQ multiplex PCR. The table lists 150,000 to 200,000 clones, roughly three quarters of them singletons. Material for sequencing was PBMCs or T cells enriched from blood (not recorded which). The receptors here all came from a man aged 60-69 years who had been exposed to COVID-19.

The rearrangement links TRBV12-3 or TRBV12-4 to TRBJ2-7, with a possible D match to TRBD1 (5 bases). This CDR3 is built from 11 residues. V was clipped by 7 bases and J by 6 bases, with 10 bases between them. The CDR3 region has the DNA TGTGCCAGCACCTCTGGGGCCGAGCAGTACTTC. This codes for CASTSGAEQYF.

This clone was observed a few times. V and J are TRBV7-7 and TRBJ2-1, with TRBD2 matching over 9 bases. V was pared by 5 bases and J by 7 bases, with 9 bases of the junction left unmatched. The CDR3 spans 15 residues. Germline V lookup: CDR1 SSHAT, CDR2 FNYEAQ (reference sequence). CDR3 amino acids: CASSARAGGGNEQFF. In nucleotides, the CDR3 is TGTGCCAGCAGCGCCCGGGCGGGAGGGGGAAATGAGCAGTTCTTC.

This clone was detected once. This chain connects TRBV7-6 to TRBJ2-7; the match to TRBD2 covers 9 bases. The V segment lost 6 bases and the J segment 1 base; nucleotides outside the gene matches: 10. Per the germline V gene, CDR1 is SGHVS and CDR2 is FNYEAQ. The CDR3 has 16 amino acids. The CDR3, as DNA: TGTGCCAGCAGTTGGGGTAGCGGGAGTTCGTCCTACGAGCAGTACTTC. Residues: CASSWGSGSSSYEQYF.

This clone was recorded once. The genes are TRBV21-1 and TRBJ2-2; TRBD1 is taken as the D call from the table, unchecked against the DNA. TRBV21-1 is noted as a pseudogene. This CDR3 has 16 amino acids. The CDR3 sequence: CASRQARTEGDGELFF. DNA of the CDR3: TGTGCCAGCAGACAAGCGAGGACAGAAGGGGACGGGGAGCTGTTTTTT.

This rearrangement joins TRBV14 to TRBJ1-3; D unclear. Per germline, CDR1 SGHDN and CDR2 FVKESK. This CDR3 is built from 17 residues. Trimming stripped 1 base from V and 1 base from J, with 14 bases between. The CDR3 is CASSQVDFRRSGNTIYF. As DNA, the CDR3 is TGTGCCAGCAGCCAAGTCGACTTCCGGAGGTCTGGAAACACCATATATTTT. Filled out from reference TRBV14 and TRBJ1-3, the complete variable domain reads EAGVTQFPSHSVIEKGQTVTLRCDPISGHDNLYWYRRVMGKEIKFLLHFVKESKQDESGMPNNRFLAERTGGTYSTLKVQPAELEDSGVYFCASSQVDFRRSGNTIYFGEGSWLTVV.

This clone has only a few counts. The J gene is TRBJ2-2, the V gene TRBV7-8, with a tentative D call TRBD2 (6 bases). Germline V CDR1 and CDR2: SGHVS, FQNEAQ. This CDR3 region has 18 residues. Trimming pared 1 base from V and 4 bases from J, leaving 19 bases between. This CDR3 reads CASSLERRGLSPTGELFF. The DNA of the CDR3 is TGTGCCAGCAGCTTAGAAAGGCGGGGACTTTCCCCCACCGGGGAGCTGTTTTTT.

The chain employs TRBV19 and TRBJ1-3; D ambiguous. Germline V gene sequence: CDR1 LNHDA, CDR2 SQIVND (reference sequence). V gave up 5 bases and J gave up 2 bases, with 19 bases separating them. The CDR3 has 17 amino acids. The CDR3 loop reads CASSVGPARVAGNTIYF. The DNA of the CDR3 is TGTGCCAGTAGTGTAGGCCCGGCGAGGGTCGCTGGAAACACCATATATTTT.

In its sample, this clone was seen a few times. The V call is TRBV5-1, the J call TRBJ2-7; 14 nucleotides match TRBD2. This CDR3 spans 15 amino acids. Germline V lookup: CDR1 SGHRS, CDR2 YFSETQ. J gave up 5 bases and V 4 bases, and 5 bases lay outside the gene matches. The CDR3 here is CASSRGLAGAHEQYF. CDR3 sequence (DNA): TGCGCCAGCAGCCGGGGACTAGCGGGAGCCCACGAGCAGTACTTC.

J is TRBJ2-1 and V is TRBV4-2, with 8 bases lining up with TRBD2. From germline, CDR1 is LGHNA and CDR2 YNFKEQ. The CDR3 sequence is 17 residues long. Trimming took 4 bases from V and 5 from J; bases not matched to a gene: 13. CDR3 DNA sequence: TGTGCCAGCAGCCCCATCCCGGGACTAGGGGCCGACAATGAGCAGTTCTTC. This codes for CASSPIPGLGADNEQFF.

This clone was recorded once. CDR3 coding DNA: TGTGCCACCAGTGAGGGGGGGACAGGCGGTAATCAGCCCCAGCATTTT. This sequence encodes CATSEGGTGGNQPQHF. This chain joins TRBV24-1 and TRBJ1-5; TRBD1 aligns across 8 bases. The J segment lost 4 bases and the V segment lost 4 bases, leaving 8 bases of the junction unmatched. The CDR3 totals 16 residues. CDR1 KGHDR and CDR2 SFDVKD come from the germline V gene.

The rearrangement links TRBV10-1 to TRBJ2-7, with D possibly TRBD2 on 6 matching bases. This CDR3 is built from 13 residues. V was shortened by 7 bases and J by 3 bases, with 13 bases between the two germline ends. Germline V gene sequence: CDR1 WNHNN, CDR2 SYGVQD (reference sequence). CDR3: CASTRDFDYEQYF. The CDR3 region has the DNA TGCGCCAGCACGCGGGACTTCGACTACGAGCAGTACTTC.

This chain links TRBV7-9 with TRBJ1-4; TRBD1 matches 8 bases. CDR3 length: 14 residues. V trimming: 5 bases; J trimming: 8 bases; junction bases outside the gene matches: 7. Looked up from germline, CDR1 is SEHNR and CDR2 is FQNEAQ (reference sequence). The CDR3: CASSDDRGREKLFF. The CDR3 DNA follows: TGTGCCAGCAGCGATGACAGGGGCCGAGAAAAACTGTTTTTT.

The rearrangement links TRBV30 to TRBJ2-7; D is possibly TRBD1 (6 bases). Trimming stripped 2 bases from V and 5 bases from J, with 16 bases between. Germline V gene lookup returns CDR1 GTSNPN and CDR2 SVGIG (reference sequence). This CDR3 is built from 14 residues. For the CDR3, the DNA is TGTGCCTGGAGTTCCGGGCTCGGACAGAACGAGCAGTACTTC. It yields the protein CAWSSGLGQNEQYF.

The count of this clone is one. The V gene is TRBV7-9, the J gene TRBJ1-1; D ambiguous. Germline V gene data show CDR1 as SEHNR and CDR2 as FQNEAQ (reference sequence). The ends were cut back, 1 base at V and 7 bases at J, with 10 bases in the middle. The CDR3 is made up of 13 amino acids. The CDR3 is CASSLVGAVEAFF. In nucleotides, the CDR3 is TGTGCCAGCAGCTTAGTGGGAGCTGTTGAAGCTTTCTTT.

The genes are TRBV6-2 or TRBV6-3 and TRBJ1-6; no definite D call. CDR3 size: 15 residues. Germline V CDR1 and CDR2: MNHEY, SVGEGT. Trimming left V 2 bases short and J 7 bases short, with 12 bases between. In nucleotides, the CDR3 is TGTGCCAGCAGTTACGGCGGAGTTGGGAATTCACCCCTCCACTTT. Amino acids: CASSYGGVGNSPLHF.

The DNA of the CDR3 is TGTGCCAGCAAGATACAGGGCTCTGGAAACACCATATATTTT. It specifies CASKIQGSGNTIYF. The chain recombines TRBV6-5 with TRBJ1-3; tentative D call: TRBD1 (6 bases). CDR3 length: 14 amino acids. The ends were cut back, 7 bases at V and 0 bases at J, with 10 bases in the middle. Germline V CDR1 and CDR2: MNHEY, SVGAGI.

The V gene is TRBV5-8, the J gene TRBJ1-2; perhaps TRBD1 as D (5 bases). CDR1 is SGHTS and CDR2 is YDEGEE in the germline V gene. V lost 0 bases to trimming and J lost 5 bases, with 5 bases between them. The CDR3 length is 12 residues. The CDR3: CASSLEGYGYTF. In DNA, the CDR3 is TGTGCCAGCAGCTTGGAGGGGTATGGCTACACCTTC.

The chain carries TRBV30 and TRBJ2-7, with D maybe TRBD1 (6 bases). V gave up 0 bases and J gave up 2 bases, with 11 bases separating them. The CDR3 is 14 residues long. The germline V gene has CDR1 GTSNPN and CDR2 SVGIG (reference sequence). CDR3 sequence (DNA): TGTGCCTGGAGTGTGGGGGCGCCCGCCTACGAGCAGTACTTC. Amino acid sequence: CAWSVGAPAYEQYF.

This clone has only a few counts. The chain is built from TRBV4-2 and TRBJ1-5, with D unresolved. Trimming took 0 bases from V and 6 from J, leaving 18 bases between them. Germline CDR1 is LGHNA and CDR2 is YNFKEQ. CDR3 length: 17 amino acids. CDR3 bases: TGTGCCAGCAGCCAAGAAGCAATGGGCCCTGGTAGTCAGCCCCAGCATTTT. The encoded protein is CASSQEAMGPGSQPQHF.

This clone was seen only a few times. The chain combines TRBV7-2 with TRBJ2-3, with TRBD2 matching over 7 bases. The germline CDR1 and CDR2 sequences are SGHTA and FQGNSA. The CDR3 runs to 15 residues. After removal of 5 bases from V and 3 bases from J, the junction contained 8 bases not matched to a gene. The CDR3 DNA is TGTGCCAGCAGCCAGGGAGGGGAGCGTACAGATACGCAGTATTTT. Its translation: CASSQGGERTDTQYF.

This chain links TRBV3-1 (or the pseudogene TRBV3-2) with TRBJ1-5; tentative D call: TRBD1 (6 bases). The CDR3 runs to 15 residues. Trimming shortened V by 1 base and J by 5 bases, and 12 bases separated the two germline ends. The V gene's germline CDR1 is LGHDT and CDR2 YNNKEL (reference sequence). CDR3 sequence: CASSQGRGGYQPQHF. CDR3 in DNA: TGTGCCAGCAGCCAAGGGAGGGGGGGGTATCAGCCCCAGCATTTT.

The V call is TRBV15, the J call TRBJ2-6; TRBD1 is a possible D gene (6 bases). Germline V gene sequence: CDR1 LNHNV, CDR2 YYDKDF (reference sequence). V gave up 5 bases and J gave up 4 bases, with 12 bases separating them. This CDR3 region has 15 residues. The chain's CDR3 is CATSPRGSGANVLTF. In DNA, the CDR3 is TGTGCCACCAGCCCAAGGGGGTCCGGGGCCAACGTCCTGACTTTC.

V gene TRBV5-1 combines with J gene TRBJ2-7, with 9 bases that match TRBD1. CDR3 length equals 16 residues. The germline V gene encodes CDR1 SGHRS and CDR2 YFSETQ. V dropped 3 bases and J dropped 4; count of bases not matched to a gene: 11. CDR3: CASSSQGGTGFYEQYF. The CDR3 DNA is TGCGCCAGCAGCTCCCAAGGGGGGACAGGGTTTTACGAGCAGTACTTC.

The V and J genes are TRBV6-2 or TRBV6-3 and TRBJ2-1; TRBD2 agrees at 11 bases. Trimming at V came to 6 bases and at J to 3 bases, leaving 7 bases not matched to a gene. Looked up from germline, CDR1 is MNHEY and CDR2 is SVGEGT. This CDR3 has 16 residues. CDR3 in amino acids: CASSTRTSGFYNEQFF. The CDR3 region has the DNA TGTGCCAGCAGCACGCGGACTAGCGGGTTCTACAATGAGCAGTTCTTC.

This chain joins TRBV5-4 and TRBJ2-1; 10 positions match TRBD2. CDR3 length: 16 residues. V gave up 0 bases and J gave up 6 bases; unmatched junction bases: 6. The germline V gene has CDR1 SGHNT and CDR2 YYREEE (reference sequence). CDR3 amino acids: CASSLARTSGSNEQFF. The DNA of the CDR3 is TGTGCCAGCAGCTTGGCCCGGACTAGCGGAAGCAATGAGCAGTTCTTC.

The chain recombines TRBV28 with TRBJ1-5, with D unclear. Trimming pared 9 bases from V and 0 bases from J, leaving 9 bases between. The CDR3 length is 13 residues. From germline, CDR1 is MDHEN and CDR2 SYDVKM. CDR3 amino acids: CASGTNSNQPQHF. CDR3 nucleotides: TGTGCCAGTGGAACTAATAGCAATCAGCCCCAGCATTTT.